The clone carrying this TCR beta chain was recorded many times. Its cognate antigen is unknown. TCRdb fed the multiplex PCR reads into MiXCR, producing one record per CDR3 protein. Among 290,000 or so distinct CDR3 sequences listed, under 35% were seen once. The sample is drawn from a study of breast tumors, draining lymph nodes, adjacent tissues. Regarding the study as a whole: The lymph node origin of tumor T cells was framed as consistent with a hypothesis, not demonstrated. Data fit most tumor T cells coming from lymph node, expanding in tumor.

Axillary draining lymph nodes of breast cancer patients supplied the node samples. The CDR3 contains 14 residues. V trimming: 0 bases; J trimming: 2 bases; junction bases outside the gene matches: 1. Germline CDR1 is DFQATT and CDR2 is SNEGSKA (reference sequence). The sequence was obtained from a female donor with breast cancer. Some clones in this sample may be carry-over from other donors' samples. Material: axillary lymph node tissue. J is TRBJ2-1 and V is TRBV20-1; 7 nucleotides align to TRBD2. The CDR3 sequence is CSARDLAAYNEQFF. CDR3 DNA sequence: TGCAGTGCTAGAGACCTAGCGGCCTACAATGAGCAGTTCTTC.